The 28 T cell receptor beta chains presented below share a single source sample, sequenced in a study of T cell responses to AZD1222 COVID-19 vaccine (dated by TCRdb to about 2021). Libraries were constructed by the immunoSEQ multiplex PCR assay. TCRdb provides this immuneACCESS table in a form limited to in-frame rearrangements. Some clones are lacking; in checked studies, under half of them reflect an unresolved V gene, and why the rest are absent is not known. For this sample there are about 100,000 clones; over 90% appear just once. The biggest ten clones account for 5% of the sample. The sample's time point label, decoded: baseline before first vaccination. The starting material was peripheral blood, obtained on day 0 of AZD1222 vaccination. These receptors originate from an adult in good health.

The V call is TRBV7-2, the J call TRBJ2-1; no firm D call. V lost 0 bases to trimming and J lost 0 bases, with 6 bases between them. This CDR3 spans 15 amino acids. CDR1 is SGHTA and CDR2 is FQGNSA in the germline V gene. The CDR3 sequence is CASSLAYSSYNEQFF. In DNA form, the CDR3 reads TGTGCCAGCAGCTTAGCGTACAGCTCCTACAATGAGCAGTTCTTC.

The chain uses TRBV19 and TRBJ2-3; the D gene is possibly TRBD2 (5 bases). Looked up from germline, CDR1 is LNHDA and CDR2 is SQIVND (reference sequence). The V gene lost 4 bases and the J gene lost 4 bases, with 15 bases spanning the gap. The CDR3 sequence is 15 residues long. The CDR3 DNA reads as TGTGCCAGTAGTACGCGGTCGAGGGAGCCAGATACGCAGTATTTT. Translating gives CASSTRSREPDTQYF.

This clone was recorded a few times. The J gene is TRBJ2-7, the V gene TRBV23-1, with D uncertain. TRBV23-1 is known as an ORF, though its function is uncertain. The V gene lost 2 bases and the J gene lost 4 bases, with 3 bases spanning the gap. The CDR3 spans 11 residues. The CDR3 loop reads CASSQIYEQYF. DNA of the CDR3: TGCGCCAGCAGTCAAATTTACGAGCAGTACTTC.

CDR3 coding DNA: TGTGCCAGTAGTATTTCAGACAGGGGGCCCCACGAGCAGTACTTC. Translated: CASSISDRGPHEQYF. The genes are TRBV19 and TRBJ2-7; TRBD1 matches at 10 bases. Germline V gives CDR1 LNHDA, CDR2 SQIVND (reference sequence). The CDR3 sequence is 15 residues long. V shed 3 bases, J shed 5 bases, and the junction held 7 bases outside the gene matches. Looking up the rest from reference TRBV19 and TRBJ2-7 gives the full variable domain: DGGITQSPKYLFRKEGQNVTLSCEQNLNHDAMYWYRQDPGQGLRLIYYSQIVNDFQKGDIAEGYSVSREKKESFPLTVTSAQKNPTAFYLCASSISDRGPHEQYFGPGTRLTVT.

The chain has TRBV19 and TRBJ2-5; tentatively, D is TRBD1 (5 bases). The V and J ends lost 4 bases and 4 bases respectively, with 7 bases between them. The CDR3 runs 12 residues. Germline V gene sequence: CDR1 LNHDA, CDR2 SQIVND (reference sequence). The CDR3 sequence: CASSNRGETQYF. The CDR3 DNA follows: TGTGCCAGTAGTAATAGGGGAGAGACCCAGTACTTC.

The chain links TRBV11-3 to TRBJ1-1, with D uncertain. The germline V gene encodes CDR1 SGHNT and CDR2 YENEEA. The CDR3 has 13 residues. Deletions cut 0 bases from V and 11 bases from J, with 13 bases between. The CDR3 region is CASSLDPPGSAFF. CDR3 DNA: TGTGCCAGCAGCTTAGATCCCCCAGGTTCGGCTTTCTTT.

The rearrangement uses TRBV19 and TRBJ1-1, with 12 bases identical to TRBD1. Germline CDR1 is LNHDA and CDR2 is SQIVND (reference sequence). The length of the CDR3 is 15 residues. With 6 bases clipped from V and 3 bases from J, the junction kept 5 bases outside the gene matches. CDR3: CASRGQGADYTEAFF. Here the CDR3 DNA reads TGTGCCAGTAGGGGACAGGGGGCGGATTACACTGAAGCTTTCTTT.

The chain couples TRBV30 to TRBJ1-2; no firm D call. Germline V gives CDR1 GTSNPN, CDR2 SVGIG (reference sequence). This CDR3 is 13 amino acids long. Trimming took 0 bases from V and 4 from J, leaving 9 bases between them. CDR3 in DNA: TGTGCCTGGAGTGTCTTACGATTCTATGGCTACACCTTC. Residues: CAWSVLRFYGYTF.

This clone was counted once. The V and J genes are TRBV28 and TRBJ2-3; D is uncertain. The CDR3 has 14 amino acids. V shed 5 bases and J shed 1 base, with 10 bases lying between them. Looked up from germline, CDR1 is MDHEN and CDR2 is SYDVKM. The CDR3 is CASSPTRRTDTQYF. In DNA form, the CDR3 reads TGTGCCAGCAGTCCGACTCGCCGCACAGATACGCAGTATTTT.

The chain has TRBV28 and TRBJ1-6; 8 bases agree with TRBD1. This CDR3 contains 15 residues. CDR1 and CDR2 (germline): MDHEN, SYDVKM. Trimming took 5 bases from V and 9 from J; bases not matched to a gene: 9. CDR3 sequence reads: CASSPRQGMFSPLHF. In DNA, the CDR3 is TGTGCCAGCAGTCCACGACAGGGGATGTTTTCACCCCTCCACTTT.

The chain links TRBV5-1 to TRBJ1-4; 9 bases map to TRBD1. CDR1 SGHRS and CDR2 YFSETQ come from the germline V gene. Losses at the gene ends were 4 bases for V and 5 bases for J; bases not matched to a gene: 6. There are 15 residues in the CDR3. DNA of the CDR3: TGCGCCAGCAGCACGGGACAGGGATTAAATGAAAAACTGTTTTTT. It specifies CASSTGQGLNEKLFF.

The chain combines TRBV3-1 (or the pseudogene TRBV3-2) with TRBJ1-2; TRBD1 matches 12 bases. This CDR3 contains 15 residues. Germline V gene sequence: CDR1 LGHDT, CDR2 YNNKEL (reference sequence). The J segment lost 8 bases and the V segment lost 1 base, leaving 5 bases of the junction unmatched. CDR3 in DNA: TGTGCCAGCAGCCAAGGGGACAGGGGGCAGGGCGGCTACACCTTC. It specifies CASSQGDRGQGGYTF.

The rearrangement uses TRBV10-1 and TRBJ1-2, with TRBD1 matching 8 bases. Germline V gene sequence: CDR1 WNHNN, CDR2 SYGVQD (reference sequence). The CDR3 extends over 13 amino acids. V lost 6 bases, J lost 3 bases, and 3 bases stayed unmatched. Written as DNA, the CDR3 is TGCGCCAGCAGCCTGACAGGGGACTATGGCTACACCTTC. Translation: CASSLTGDYGYTF.

The V call is TRBV27, the J call TRBJ1-6; TRBD1 is a possible D gene (5 bases). Germline V CDR1 and CDR2: MNHEY, SMNVEV (reference sequence). The germline V and J ends were trimmed by 4 bases and 9 bases, with 16 bases remaining between them. The CDR3 loop spans 15 amino acids. The DNA of the CDR3 is TGTGCCAGCAGTTCAAGCGGGGCGCTCAGTTCACCCCTCCACTTT. It specifies CASSSSGALSSPLHF.

V gene TRBV30 combines with J gene TRBJ1-2; D remains ambiguous. Between the trimmed V and J ends, which lost 0 bases and 5 bases, there was a span of 7 bases. The length of the CDR3 is 12 residues. Germline CDR1 and CDR2: GTSNPN and SVGIG (reference sequence). Written as DNA, the CDR3 is TGTGCCTGGAGTGTACGGGGATATGGCTACACCTTC. It yields the protein CAWSVRGYGYTF.

The chain links TRBV5-8 to TRBJ2-2; 7 bases match TRBD1. The CDR3 spans 15 residues. Per germline, CDR1 SGHTS and CDR2 YDEGEE. The junction had 8 bases not matched to a gene; V was cut back by 6 bases and J by 3 bases. The CDR3 nucleotides read TGTGCCAGCACCAAGCGACAGGGCCACACCGGGGAGCTGTTTTTT. It translates to CASTKRQGHTGELFF.

The chain uses TRBV18 and TRBJ1-2; TRBD1 is a possible D gene (6 bases). The CDR3 has 14 amino acids. V lost 5 bases, J lost 6 bases, and 16 bases lay in between. Germline V gene sequence: CDR1 KGHSH, CDR2 LQKENI. CDR3 residues: CASSTAGTPHGYTF. Here the CDR3 DNA reads TGTGCCAGCTCAACTGCCGGGACACCTCATGGCTACACCTTC.

The CDR3 loop is CASSMPGGSYEQYF. CDR3 coding DNA: TGTGCCAGTAGTATGCCAGGGGGGAGCTACGAGCAGTACTTC. The chain is built from TRBV19 and TRBJ2-7, with a tentative D call TRBD1 (7 bases). In germline, CDR1 is LNHDA, CDR2 SQIVND (reference sequence). V was pared by 3 bases and J by 3 bases, with 12 bases between. This CDR3 comprises 14 residues.

The chain has TRBV2 and TRBJ1-1, with D possibly being TRBD1 (5 bases). There are 13 residues in the CDR3. Trimming removed 4 bases at V and 4 bases at J, with 10 bases between. Germline V CDR1 and CDR2: SNHLY, FYNNEI. This CDR3 is CASSGRRGTEAFF. In nucleotides, the CDR3 is TGTGCCAGCAGTGGAAGGAGGGGCACTGAAGCTTTCTTT.

V usage is TRBV2 and J usage is TRBJ1-6; D is possibly TRBD1 (5 bases). V was trimmed by 8 bases and J by 7 bases, leaving 15 bases between them. The CDR3 runs 14 residues. Germline-derived CDR1 and CDR2 are SNHLY and FYNNEI. The CDR3 sequence: CASHHLGGNSPLHF. The CDR3 DNA reads as TGTGCCAGCCACCACTTGGGGGGGAATTCACCCCTCCACTTT.

The V gene is TRBV18, the J gene TRBJ1-2; TRBD1 might be the D (5 bases). Trimming left V 6 bases short and J 5 bases short, with 19 bases between. Germline V lookup: CDR1 KGHSH, CDR2 LQKENI. The CDR3 sequence is 15 residues long. The CDR3 loop is CASSATGTEAYGYTF. The DNA for the CDR3 is TGTGCCAGCTCGGCGACCGGGACGGAGGCTTATGGCTACACCTTC.

J is TRBJ1-5 and V is TRBV2; possibly TRBD1 for D (5 bases). The CDR3 runs 13 residues. The V gene's germline CDR1 is SNHLY and CDR2 FYNNEI. Trimming removed 2 bases at V and 4 bases at J, with 6 bases between. CDR3 sequence reads: CASSENRNQPQHF. The CDR3 DNA sequence: TGTGCCAGCAGTGAAAACAGGAATCAGCCCCAGCATTTT.

Here the CDR3 reads CASSSGQGGNQPQHF. The CDR3 DNA reads as TGCGCCAGCAGCTCCGGACAGGGCGGCAATCAGCCCCAGCATTTT. V is TRBV5-1 and J is TRBJ1-5; 8 nucleotides match TRBD1. Germline-derived CDR1 and CDR2 are SGHRS and YFSETQ. With V trimmed by 3 bases and J by 2 bases, 4 bases remained unmatched. The CDR3 is made up of 15 amino acids.

The chain links TRBV7-2 to TRBJ2-5; 12 bases match TRBD2. Germline CDR1 SGHTA, CDR2 FQGNSA. This CDR3 comprises 15 residues. V was clipped by 6 bases and J by 5 bases; unmatched bases: 7. The CDR3: CASRPLGLAGETQYF. The CDR3, as DNA: TGTGCCAGCAGACCCTTGGGACTAGCGGGCGAGACCCAGTACTTC.

The V and J genes are TRBV6-6 and TRBJ2-7; TRBD2 matches 12 bases. J lost 0 bases, V lost 4 bases, and 1 base had no gene match. Germline V gene sequence: CDR1 MNHNY, CDR2 SVGAGI (reference sequence). This CDR3 comprises 15 residues. The CDR3 sequence is CASSSTSGSSYEQYF. DNA of the CDR3: TGTGCCAGCAGTTCGACTAGCGGGAGCTCCTACGAGCAGTACTTC.

The table lists this clone with a count of one. The chain links TRBV25-1 to TRBJ2-6; no firm D call. CDR3 length equals 18 residues. Germline CDR1 MGHDK, CDR2 SYGVNS. Trimming left V 7 bases short and J 1 base short, with 20 bases between. The CDR3 DNA reads as TGTGCCAGCACAGGCCGGGCAGGATCATATTCTGGGGCCAACGTCCTGACTTTC. Protein: CASTGRAGSYSGANVLTF. Full variable domain (rest looked up from reference TRBV25-1 and TRBJ2-6): EADIYQTPRYLVIGTGKKITLECSQTMGHDKMYWYQQDPGMELHLIHYSYGVNSTEKGDLSSESTVSRIRTEHFPLTLESARPSHTSQYLCASTGRAGSYSGANVLTFGAGSRLTVL.

The CDR3 region has the DNA TGTGCCACCAGCAGAGATGGGGCTAGCGGAGAACCTGGGGCCAACGTCCTGACTTTC. Translating gives CATSRDGASGEPGANVLTF. V usage is TRBV15 and J usage is TRBJ2-6; 7 bases match TRBD2. Germline V gene lookup returns CDR1 LNHNV and CDR2 YYDKDF (reference sequence). V gave up 0 bases and J gave up 2 bases; unmatched junction bases: 10. This CDR3 spans 19 amino acids.

J is TRBJ1-2 and V is TRBV29-1; D may be TRBD1 (6 bases). The CDR3 spans 13 residues. V lost 3 bases and J lost 7, with 15 bases in between. Germline CDR1 SQVTM, CDR2 ANQGSEA. The CDR3, as DNA: TGCAGCGTTGATAGCGCAGGGACAAGTGGCTACACCTTC. Translated, it gives CSVDSAGTSGYTF.